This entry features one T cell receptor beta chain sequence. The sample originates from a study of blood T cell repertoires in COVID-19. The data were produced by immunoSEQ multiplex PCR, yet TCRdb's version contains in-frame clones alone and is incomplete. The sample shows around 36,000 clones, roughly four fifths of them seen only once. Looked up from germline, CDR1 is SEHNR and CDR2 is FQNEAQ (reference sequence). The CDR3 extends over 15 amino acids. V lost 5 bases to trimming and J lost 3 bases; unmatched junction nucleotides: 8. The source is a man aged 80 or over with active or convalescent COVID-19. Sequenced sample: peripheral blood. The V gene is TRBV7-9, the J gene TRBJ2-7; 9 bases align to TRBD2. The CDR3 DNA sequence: TGTGCCAGCAGCGGACCTAGCGGGGCTAGCTACGAGCAGTACTTC. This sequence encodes CASSGPSGASYEQYF.